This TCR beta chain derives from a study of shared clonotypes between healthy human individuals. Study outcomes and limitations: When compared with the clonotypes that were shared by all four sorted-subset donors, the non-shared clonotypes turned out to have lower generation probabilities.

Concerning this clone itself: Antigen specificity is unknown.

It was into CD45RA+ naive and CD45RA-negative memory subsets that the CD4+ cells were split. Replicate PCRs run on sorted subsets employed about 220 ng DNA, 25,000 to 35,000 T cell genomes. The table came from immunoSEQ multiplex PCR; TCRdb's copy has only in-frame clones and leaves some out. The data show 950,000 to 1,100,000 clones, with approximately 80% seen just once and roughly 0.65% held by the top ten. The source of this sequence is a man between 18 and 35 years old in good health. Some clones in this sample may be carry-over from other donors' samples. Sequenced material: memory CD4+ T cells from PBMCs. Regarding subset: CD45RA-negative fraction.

The CDR3 DNA sequence: TGTGCCAGTAGTTCCCCCGGGACAGGGAACACCGGGGAGCTGTTTTTT. As protein: CASSSPGTGNTGELFF. The chain links TRBV19 to TRBJ2-2; 8 nucleotides match TRBD1. The CDR3 has 16 residues. From germline, CDR1 is LNHDA and CDR2 SQIVND (reference sequence). V lost 5 bases to trimming and J lost 1 base; unmatched junction nucleotides: 6.